The rows below give T cell receptor beta chains drawn from one sample of a study of CD8+CD57+ T cells in acquired aplastic anemia. Each CDR3 protein gets one entry after TCRdb re-called the reads with MiXCR. The sample includes under 200,000 distinct CDR3 sequences, roughly 64% of them seen just once. Specimen: sorted CD4+, CD8+, or CD8+CD57+ T cells (not recorded which) from PBMCs. The receptors derive from a human donor with severe aplastic anemia or a healthy control (not recorded which). Both conserved end residues are part of each CDR3. The D gene is left open where the match is weak.

TRBJ1-6	TRBV10-2	TRBD1	CASSERGQGTSNSPLHF
TRBJ1-6	TRBV19	NA	CASTYSTGNSPLHF
TRBJ2-7	TRBV7-9	NA	CASSLIGERYEQYF
TRBJ1-3	TRBV4-3	NA	CASGGGGNTIYF
TRBJ2-3	TRBV10-3	NA	CAISESTDTQYF
TRBJ1-6	TRBV2	NA	CASTGGRGTGSPLHF
TRBJ1-2	TRBV7-8	NA	CASRGLHGYTF
TRBJ1-3	TRBV5-6	TRBD1	CASSQRGTGWTGTEYKARNTIYF
TRBJ1-4	TRBV28	NA	CASNNPGGLITNEKLFF
TRBJ1-5	TRBV10-3	NA	CAISEAGYQPQHF
TRBJ2-3	TRBV5-1	TRBD1	CASSYRQGAADTQYF
TRBJ2-5	TRBV19	TRBD1	CASSQRTGGRETQYF
TRBJ1-1	TRBV20-1	NA	CSARGTGTPRATEAFF
TRBJ2-7	TRBV5-1	NA	CASSGQSSYEQYF
TRBJ2-1	TRBV18	NA	CASSPRKGGGAANEQFF
TRBJ2-3	TRBV19	TRBD2	CASSTGGRADTQYF
TRBJ1-1	TRBV2	TRBD1	CASSETLTGDSNTEAFF
TRBJ2-1	TRBV2	NA	CASSDSGDNEQFF
TRBJ2-1	TRBV15	TRBD2	CATSRIGKRGHNEQFF
TRBJ2-1	TRBV7-9	TRBD1	CASTVDRVPYNEQFF
TRBJ2-5	TRBV3-1	TRBD2	CASSQVGGGRETQYF